The 18 T cell receptor beta chains presented below share a single source sample, sequenced in a study of blood T cells in healthy people across ages. A second PCR, run for roughly 7 to 11 cycles, used a sample-barcoded 5' primer plus a J-beta primer mix. TCRdb recomputed calls from the 5' RACE reads with MiXCR, one row per CDR3 protein. The sample lists approximately 760,000 distinct CDR3 sequences; roughly 25% were seen once. The data also belong to a second study, concerning T cells of mothers and their children.

What was sequenced was blood. These receptors came from a boy younger than 18 in good health.

The rearrangement links TRBV28 to TRBJ2-7, with unresolved D. Trimming removed 8 bases from V and 3 bases from J, with 8 bases in between. CDR1 and CDR2 from the germline V gene are MDHEN and SYDVKM. This CDR3 region has 11 residues. CDR3 coding DNA: TGTGCCAGCGGAGTCAACTACGAGCAGTACTTC. Translating it yields CASGVNYEQYF.

This clonotype was detected only a few times. J is TRBJ1-1 and V is TRBV7-8; TRBD1 matches 7 bases. The V and J ends lost 4 bases and 1 base, in that order; junction bases with no gene match: 3. The CDR3 has 14 amino acids. Per the germline V gene, CDR1 is SGHVS and CDR2 is FQNEAQ. CDR3: CASSWGTENTEAFF. As DNA, the CDR3 is TGTGCCAGCAGCTGGGGGACAGAGAACACTGAAGCTTTCTTT.

CDR3 in amino acids: CASRPGSGPLPQPQHF. CDR3 DNA: TGTGCCAGCCGGCCGGGCTCGGGGCCGCTACCTCAGCCCCAGCATTTT. V and J are TRBV6-1 and TRBJ1-5, with a tentative D call TRBD1 (5 bases). Looked up from germline, CDR1 is MNHNS and CDR2 is SASEGT. Trimming stripped 8 bases from V and 6 bases from J, with 23 bases between. The CDR3 is 16 amino acids.

This chain connects TRBV7-2 to TRBJ2-5; TRBD2 is a possible D gene (5 bases). The CDR3 sequence is 13 residues long. Per the germline V gene, CDR1 is SGHTA and CDR2 is FQGNSA. V was cut by 9 bases and J by 4 bases, with 15 bases left in between. CDR3 coding DNA: TGTGCCAGTACGATTCTACGGGGAGAGACCCAGTACTTC. Protein sequence: CASTILRGETQYF.

The CDR3 is CASSRVRQGAKNIQYF. For the CDR3, the DNA is TGTGCCAGCAGCCGAGTGAGGCAGGGGGCCAAAAACATTCAGTACTTC. The V call is TRBV3-1, the J call TRBJ2-4; D possibly corresponds to TRBD1 (6 bases). V lost 4 bases, J lost 1 base, and 14 bases lay in between. The CDR3 sequence is 16 residues long. Germline V gene sequence: CDR1 LGHDT, CDR2 YNNKEL (reference sequence).

This clonotype was picked up a small number of times. V gene TRBV20-1 combines with J gene TRBJ2-5; tentatively, D is TRBD2 (6 bases). Matching the DNA end better, TRBJ2-7 makes the J call doubtful. The V gene's germline CDR1 is DFQATT and CDR2 SNEGSKA (reference sequence). The CDR3 spans 15 residues. The CDR3 DNA follows: TGCAGTGCTAGAGATCAGACTAGTAGAGTCTACGAGCAGTACTTC. Protein sequence: CSARDQTSRVYEQYF.

This clonotype was seen a handful of times. The chain joins TRBV7-9 to TRBJ1-4; TRBD1 matches 7 bases. The CDR3 extends over 14 amino acids. The ends lost 2 bases at V and 10 bases at J; junction bases unmatched: 7. From germline, CDR1 is SEHNR and CDR2 FQNEAQ (reference sequence). As DNA, the CDR3 is TGTGCCAGCAGCTTAATGAAGGGGGCAGGAAAACTGTTTTTT. Its protein product is CASSLMKGAGKLFF. Full variable domain (missing parts from reference TRBV7-9 and TRBJ1-4): DTGVSQNPRHKITKRGQNVTFRCDPISEHNRLYWYRQTLGQGPEFLTYFQNEAQLEKSRLLSDRFSAERPKGSFSTLEIQRTEQGDSAMYLCASSLMKGAGKLFFGSGTQLSVL.

Details on this clonotype: Its ends do not fully match the called genes, so a read error is possible. The chain joins TRBV5-5 to TRBJ2-5; perhaps TRBD1 as D (6 bases). The closer fit of TRBJ2-7 to the DNA end suggests the J call may be wrong. Germline values: CDR1 SGHKS, CDR2 YYEKEE (reference sequence). CDR3 length: 15 amino acids. The DNA for the CDR3 is TGTGCCGGCAGCTTGGACTTACAGGGCTCCTACGAGCAGTACTTC. Its protein product is CAGSLDLQGSYEQYF.

In this sample, this clonotype turned up a few times. The J gene is TRBJ2-2, the V gene TRBV20-1, with TRBD1 matching over 10 bases. The length of the CDR3 is 15 residues. Germline loops: CDR1 DFQATT, CDR2 SNEGSKA (reference sequence). J gave up 7 bases and V 6 bases, and 11 bases lay outside the gene matches. This chain's CDR3 is CSAIDGTGAVGELFF. The CDR3 nucleotides read TGCAGTGCCATCGACGGGACAGGGGCAGTCGGGGAGCTGTTTTTT.

The J gene is TRBJ2-5, the V gene TRBV7-9, with D hard to call. The germline V and J ends were trimmed by 4 bases and 5 bases, with 8 bases remaining between them. Germline lookup yields CDR1 SEHNR and CDR2 FQNEAQ (reference sequence). This CDR3 is 12 amino acids long. In DNA form, the CDR3 reads TGTGCCAGCAGCTCATTAAGGGAGACCCAGTACTTC. Translated: CASSSLRETQYF.

The CDR3 is CASSPGLAPELDEQFF. CDR3 coding DNA: TGCGCCAGCAGCCCTGGTCTAGCGCCCGAGTTGGATGAGCAGTTCTTC. V usage is TRBV5-1 and J usage is TRBJ2-1; D perhaps matches TRBD2 (6 bases). V was shortened by 4 bases and J by 8 bases, with 22 bases between the two germline ends. The CDR3 has 16 amino acids. CDR1 and CDR2 from the germline V gene are SGHRS and YFSETQ.

The chain employs TRBV5-6 and TRBJ2-5; D unclear. Looked up from germline, CDR1 is SGHDT and CDR2 is YYEEEE. V dropped 3 bases and J dropped 1 base, with 13 bases sitting between them. The CDR3 has 15 residues. The DNA for the CDR3 is TGTGCCAGCAGCTCCGGTAGGACGGTCCAAGAGACCCAGTACTTC. This gives the protein CASSSGRTVQETQYF.

J is TRBJ1-2 and V is TRBV29-1; TRBD1 matches at 8 bases. After removal of 6 bases from V and 3 bases from J, the junction contained 3 bases not matched to a gene. Per the germline V gene, CDR1 is SQVTM and CDR2 is ANQGSEA. The CDR3 has 12 residues. CDR3 sequence reads: CSVQDRDYGYTF. The CDR3 DNA is TGCAGCGTCCAGGACAGGGACTATGGCTACACCTTC.

This chain links TRBV6-5 with TRBJ1-5, with 7 bases matching TRBD1. The V segment lost 2 bases and the J segment 0 bases; nucleotides outside the gene matches: 7. Germline V gene sequence: CDR1 MNHEY, CDR2 SVGAGI. This CDR3 contains 17 residues. The chain's CDR3 is CASSYTVQGRSNQPQHF. CDR3 coding DNA: TGTGCCAGCAGTTACACCGTACAGGGGCGTAGCAATCAGCCCCAGCATTTT.

The chain links TRBV28 to TRBJ1-6; D is unclear. V shed 2 bases and J shed 9 bases, with 14 bases lying between them. The CDR3 loop spans 15 amino acids. Germline V gene sequence: CDR1 MDHEN, CDR2 SYDVKM. CDR3 amino acids: CASSLDAARVSPLHF. The CDR3, as DNA: TGTGCCAGCAGTTTAGACGCCGCGCGAGTTTCACCCCTCCACTTT.

This clonotype was observed a handful of times. The rearrangement joins TRBV11-2 to TRBJ2-2, with 7 bases matching TRBD2. Trimming at V came to 5 bases and at J to 3 bases, leaving 6 bases not matched to a gene. Germline lookup yields CDR1 SGHAT and CDR2 FQNNGV. The CDR3 contains 15 residues. The CDR3 DNA follows: TGTGCCAGCAGCCCCCCAACTAGCGACACCGGGGAGCTGTTTTTT. Its protein product is CASSPPTSDTGELFF.

This clonotype was observed a handful of times. In DNA form, the CDR3 reads TGCAGTGCGGGGACGAGCTGGGAGCAGTACTTC. This sequence encodes CSAGTSWEQYF. The chain couples TRBV20-1 to TRBJ2-7; D tentatively fits TRBD1 or TRBD2 (5 bases each). Germline values: CDR1 DFQATT, CDR2 SNEGSKA (reference sequence). This CDR3 comprises 11 residues. V dropped 6 bases and J dropped 7 bases, with 13 bases sitting between them.

This clonotype was seen more than once but under ten times. V gene TRBV20-1 combines with J gene TRBJ1-2; D might be TRBD1 (5 bases). The CDR3 covers 14 residues. V dropped 0 bases and J dropped 5 bases, with 13 bases sitting between them. CDR1 and CDR2 (germline): DFQATT, SNEGSKA (reference sequence). CDR3 sequence: CSAREIGTEYGYTF. The CDR3, as DNA: TGCAGTGCTAGAGAAATCGGGACGGAGTATGGCTACACCTTC.